This T cell receptor (beta chain) was captured by sequencing in a study of T cell changes during pregnancy in multiple sclerosis. This CDR3 comprises 16 residues. Germline CDR1 reads MNHEY; CDR2 reads SVGAGI. V was pared by 0 bases and J by 0 bases, with 10 bases between. Generated by immunoSEQ multiplex PCR, the TCRdb table keeps only in-frame clones and is missing some. The sample lists approximately 100,000 clones, about 90% occurring once. This chain uses TRBV6-5 with TRBJ2-3, with D maybe TRBD1 (5 bases). The sequence was obtained from a female donor in good health, enrolled as a control in a pregnancy study. Sequenced material: peripheral blood, taken after pregnancy. The CDR3 DNA is TGTGCCAGCAGTTACTCGCGCCAGGGTAGCACAGATACGCAGTATTTT. It translates to CASSYSRQGSTDTQYF.